This T cell receptor (beta chain) was captured by sequencing in a study of shared clonotypes between healthy human individuals. The CDR3 consists of 15 residues. Only in-frame clones appear in the TCRdb table, and some are missing; sequencing was by immunoSEQ multiplex PCR. The sample has some 1,900,000 clones, approximately 95% seen once. CD45RO-negative, CCR7-selected cells formed the naive CD8 fraction, which excluded terminally differentiated effector memory CD45RA+ cells. The sequence came from a man in his late teens or twenties in good health. The chain couples TRBV21-1 to TRBJ2-3; the D call of TRBD2 is as the table states it, not checked on the DNA. TRBV21-1 represents a pseudogene. The specimen was naive CD8+ T cells sorted from blood. The CDR3 region has the DNA TGTGCCAGCAGCAAAGGGGTAGCGCTTACAGATACGCAGTATTTT. As protein: CASSKGVALTDTQYF.